The 18 T cell receptor beta chains presented below share a single source sample, sequenced in a study of CD8+CD57+ T cells in acquired aplastic anemia (dated by TCRdb to the late 2010s). Reads for this sample came from an Illumina HiSeq 2000. Profiling of TCR beta VDJ combinations and CDR3 sequences used genomic DNA as the template. TCRdb trimmed public reads at Q25 via fastp, called clones via MiXCR and kept in-frame beta chains. CDR3 protein sequences are deduplicated, and each keeps its most common genes and DNA. Present in this sample are around 180,000 distinct CDR3 sequences, around 60% of which were seen just once. The ten largest make up around 45% of the sample. The specimen sequenced was sorted CD4+, CD8+, or CD8+CD57+ T cells (not recorded which) from PBMCs. The receptors stem from a human donor in good health.

Comment on this clonotype: A read error may explain this, as a much larger clone is one base away. The chain recombines TRBV5-8 with TRBJ1-5; tentative D call: TRBD1 (5 bases). Per germline, CDR1 SGHTS and CDR2 YDEGEE. This CDR3 comprises 18 residues. DNA for the CDR3: TGTGCCAGCAGCTTCCTCGACAGTAACGATTATAGCAATCAGCTCCAGCATTTT. It yields the protein CASSFLDSNDYSNQLQHF.

At least ten counts were recorded for this clonotype. The chain employs TRBV24-1 and TRBJ2-1; the match to TRBD2 covers 10 bases. Germline CDR1 KGHDR, CDR2 SFDVKD. J lost 0 bases, V lost 5 bases, and 3 bases had no gene match. This CDR3 is 16 amino acids long. CDR3 region: CATSVASGSSYNEQFF. The CDR3 DNA reads TGTGCCACCAGTGTAGCTAGCGGGAGCTCCTACAATGAGCAGTTCTTC.

This clonotype occurred once. The V call is TRBV2, the J call TRBJ2-3; D is undetermined. The CDR3 consists of 13 residues. CDR1 is SNHLY and CDR2 is FYNNEI in the germline V gene. Deletions cut 1 base from V and 4 bases from J, with 6 bases between. The CDR3 region has the DNA TGTGCCAGCAGTGAAGGAGCCCCAGATACGCAGTATTTT. As protein: CASSEGAPDTQYF.

The J gene is TRBJ2-7, the V gene TRBV6-5; D gene ambiguous. Germline CDR1 reads MNHEY; CDR2 reads SVGAGI. The CDR3 consists of 11 residues. Trimming stripped 0 bases from V and 5 bases from J, with 2 bases between. CDR3 residues: CASSYSNEQYF. CDR3 DNA: TGTGCCAGCAGTTACTCGAACGAGCAGTACTTC.

This clonotype has a single count. The chain joins TRBV9 to TRBJ1-2; 8 bases align to TRBD1. Germline-derived CDR1 and CDR2 are SGDLS and YYNGEE. After removal of 0 bases from V and 1 base from J, the junction contained 2 bases not matched to a gene. This CDR3 has 15 residues. CDR3 residues: CASSVAGQGNYGYTF. CDR3 sequence (DNA): TGTGCCAGCAGCGTAGCCGGACAGGGTAACTATGGCTACACCTTC.

The chain recombines TRBV2 with TRBJ2-3, with D unclear. Germline CDR1 reads SNHLY; CDR2 reads FYNNEI. The CDR3 spans 12 residues. The V end was cut by 6 bases, the J end by 4 bases, with 8 bases between. The CDR3 loop is CASSQSADTQYF. The CDR3 coding sequence is TGTGCCAGCAGCCAATCGGCAGATACGCAGTATTTT.

The chain couples TRBV19 to TRBJ2-5, with 8 bases aligning to TRBD2. From germline, CDR1 is LNHDA and CDR2 SQIVND (reference sequence). The CDR3 covers 16 residues. V was pared by 3 bases and J by 5 bases, with 11 bases of the junction left unmatched. CDR3 DNA: TGTGCCAGTAGTATGACACCAGCGGGAGTAGCCGAGACCCAGTACTTC. Translating gives CASSMTPAGVAETQYF.

The CDR3 region is CASSLSVDTQYF. The CDR3 region has the DNA TGTGCCAGCAGCTTATCGGTAGATACGCAGTATTTT. The rearrangement uses TRBV7-9 and TRBJ2-3, with D unclear. Trimming shortened V by 2 bases and J by 5 bases, and 5 bases separated the two germline ends. CDR1 and CDR2 (germline): SEHNR, FQNEAQ (reference sequence). This CDR3 has 12 amino acids.

This clonotype was recorded many times. This rearrangement joins TRBV15 to TRBJ2-1; D unclear. Germline CDR1 LNHNV, CDR2 YYDKDF (reference sequence). CDR3 length equals 13 residues. Deletions cut 8 bases from V and 1 base from J, with 9 bases between. CDR3 in DNA: TGTGCCACCCGTAGTGCGTCCTACAATGAGCAGTTCTTC. Translation gives CATRSASYNEQFF.

The chain couples TRBV5-1 to TRBJ2-7; weak D call: TRBD2 (6 bases). Looked up from germline, CDR1 is SGHRS and CDR2 is YFSETQ. Deletions cut 4 bases from V and 5 bases from J, with 10 bases between. This CDR3 has 12 residues. The CDR3 bases are TGCGCCAGCAGCGGGACTTTGAACGAGCAGTACTTC. Protein product: CASSGTLNEQYF. Full variable domain (remainder filled in from reference TRBV5-1 and TRBJ2-7): KAGVTQTPRYLIKTRGQQVTLSCSPISGHRSVSWYQQTPGQGLQFLFEYFSETQRNKGNFPGRFSGRQFSNSRSEMNVSTLELGDSALYLCASSGTLNEQYFGPGTRLTVT.

The rearrangement links TRBV7-3 to TRBJ2-7; TRBD2 agrees at 8 bases. The CDR3 is made up of 19 amino acids. The ends lost 4 bases at V and 4 bases at J; junction bases unmatched: 21. Germline V gene lookup returns CDR1 SGHTA and CDR2 FQGTGA. CDR3 coding DNA: TGTGCCAGCAGCTCGAGGCCTGGGGTGAGTAGCGGGAAAGGATACGAGCAGTACTTC. Translation gives CASSSRPGVSSGKGYEQYF.

This clonotype was detected a few times. One end of the junction is discordant with germline, which a read error may explain. This chain links TRBV6-4 with TRBJ2-3, with D possibly being TRBD2 (5 bases). Germline V gene lookup returns CDR1 MRHNA and CDR2 SNTAGT. CDR3 length equals 14 residues. The CDR3 coding sequence is TGTGCCATCAGTGTTCGGGGTCGAACAGATACGCAGTATTTT. Its translation: CAISVRGRTDTQYF.

The rearrangement uses TRBV5-6 and TRBJ2-5; D is ambiguous. The CDR3 is 14 residues long. Germline CDR1 and CDR2: SGHDT and YYEEEE. Trimming took 0 bases from V and 3 from J, leaving 9 bases between them. This CDR3 is CASSLVVEEETQYF. CDR3 bases: TGTGCCAGCAGCTTGGTGGTTGAAGAAGAGACCCAGTACTTC.

The chain couples TRBV28 to TRBJ1-5; no reliable D call. The CDR3 runs to 15 residues. The germline V and J ends were trimmed by 5 bases and 4 bases, with 15 bases remaining between them. Germline V gene sequence: CDR1 MDHEN, CDR2 SYDVKM. CDR3 amino acids: CASSPRVKGNQPQHF. Here the CDR3 DNA reads TGTGCCAGCAGTCCGAGGGTTAAAGGGAATCAGCCCCAGCATTTT. Using reference TRBV28 and TRBJ1-5 for the parts outside the CDR3, the full variable domain is DVKVTQSSRYLVKRTGEKVFLECVQDMDHENMFWYRQDPGLGLRLIYFSYDVKMKEKGDIPEGYSVSREKKERFSLILESASTNQTSMYLCASSPRVKGNQPQHFGDGTRLSIL.

The chain couples TRBV9 to TRBJ1-2, with 8 positions matching TRBD1. V was pared by 3 bases and J by 8 bases, with 12 bases of the junction left unmatched. CDR3 size: 15 residues. CDR1 is SGDLS and CDR2 is YYNGEE in the germline V gene. The CDR3 DNA reads as TGTGCCAGCAGCGCCGGGACAGGAGTTGGGAAGGGCTACACCTTC. Translated: CASSAGTGVGKGYTF.

The chain couples TRBV7-9 to TRBJ1-2; 9 nucleotides align to TRBD1. This CDR3 contains 15 residues. Trimming removed 6 bases from V and 7 bases from J; junction bases left unmatched: 12. Germline V lookup: CDR1 SEHNR, CDR2 FQNEAQ (reference sequence). In nucleotides, the CDR3 is TGTGCCAGCAGTTCCCCCGGGACAGGGAGTTTTGGCTACACCTTC. This sequence encodes CASSSPGTGSFGYTF.

There are many counts of this clonotype. The chain recombines TRBV4-2 with TRBJ2-1; D is unresolved. Germline CDR1 LGHNA, CDR2 YNFKEQ. The CDR3 is 16 residues long. The V gene lost 0 bases and the J gene lost 2 bases, with 11 bases spanning the gap. The DNA of the CDR3 is TGTGCCAGCAGCCAAGATGAAGGGCCCCCCTACAATGAGCAGTTCTTC. Encoded protein: CASSQDEGPPYNEQFF.

This chain connects TRBV2 to TRBJ2-5; tentatively, D is TRBD1 or TRBD2 (7 bases each). This CDR3 is 19 amino acids long. Germline CDR1 reads SNHLY; CDR2 reads FYNNEI. The V gene lost 5 bases and the J gene lost 2 bases, with 27 bases spanning the gap. Here the CDR3 DNA reads TGTGCCAGCAGTCTAATCAGGGGAGGGGGCAGTCCCCTTCAAGAGACCCAGTACTTC. This encodes CASSLIRGGGSPLQETQYF. The variable domain in full, with the rest retrieved from reference TRBV2 and TRBJ2-5, is EPEVTQTPSHQVTQMGQEVILRCVPISNHLYFYWYRQILGQKVEFLVSFYNNEISEKSEIFDDQFSVERPDGSNFTLKIRSTKLEDSAMYFCASSLIRGGGSPLQETQYFGPGTRLLVL.